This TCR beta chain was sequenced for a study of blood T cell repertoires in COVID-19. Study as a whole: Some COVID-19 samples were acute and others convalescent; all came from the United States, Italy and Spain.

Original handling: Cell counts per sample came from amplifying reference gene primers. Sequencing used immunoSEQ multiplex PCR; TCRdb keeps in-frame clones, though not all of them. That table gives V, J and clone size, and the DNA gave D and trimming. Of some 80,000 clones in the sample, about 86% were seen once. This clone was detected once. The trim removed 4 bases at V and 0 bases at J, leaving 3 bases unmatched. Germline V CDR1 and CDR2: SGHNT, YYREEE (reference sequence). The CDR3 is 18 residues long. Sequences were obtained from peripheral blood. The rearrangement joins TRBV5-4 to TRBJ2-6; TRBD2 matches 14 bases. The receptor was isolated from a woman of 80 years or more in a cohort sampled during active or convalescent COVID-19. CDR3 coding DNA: TGTGCCAGCAGCCCGGGACTAGCGGGAGCCTCTGGGGCCAACGTCCTGACTTTC. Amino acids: CASSPGLAGASGANVLTF.